This T cell receptor beta chain was sequenced during a study of T cell clonality in common variable immunodeficiency. Overall study results and limits: Reportedly, TCR beta sequences from common variable immunodeficiency showed fewer deletions and N-nucleotide insertions. CVID subjects had higher TCRbeta clonality than healthy controls, most marked in about a third.

This clone was found many times. The antigen remains unidentified. The read falls 3 residues short of the CDR3 end, and the missing part is taken from the germline J gene. The table came from immunoSEQ multiplex PCR; TCRdb's copy has only in-frame clones and leaves some out. Singletons are absent from the sample, which has some 28,000 clones. The junction had 6 bases not matched to a gene; V was cut back by 1 base and J by 2 bases. From germline, CDR1 is DFQATT and CDR2 SNEGSKA (reference sequence). The CDR3 has 15 residues. The gene calls are TRBV20-1 and TRBJ2-7; TRBD2 agrees at 9 bases. This clonotype was sampled from a person aged 18 to 75 in good health. The material sequenced was peripheral blood mononuclear cells. The CDR3 sequence: CSARARLAGTYEQYF. The sequenced CDR3 bases are TGCAGTGCTAGAGCACGGCTAGCGGGGACCTACGAG.